This section outlines one T cell receptor beta chain sequence together with its context. How the authors handled the data: Reference gene primer amplification gave nucleated cell count estimates. TCRdb's copy holds only in-frame clones and misses some; the assay was immunoSEQ multiplex PCR. V and J calls and clone size are given by that table; D and trimming were obtained from the DNA. The table records about 170,000 clones, around 80% of them present only once. This entry comes from a study of blood T cell repertoires in COVID-19. About the study: Samples taken during acute and convalescent COVID-19 were collected in the United States, Italy and Spain. PBMCs, B-cell-depleted T cells, or T cells provided the cDNA or gDNA that made up the material.

The sequence came from a woman between 65 and 79 years old who had recovered from COVID-19. Material: peripheral blood.

The CDR3, as DNA: TGTGCCATCAGTGAGCCGGGACTAGCCTACAATGAGCAGTTCTTC. Translated: CAISEPGLAYNEQFF. The J gene is TRBJ2-1, the V gene TRBV10-3; TRBD2 agrees at 8 bases. The CDR3 spans 15 residues. Looked up from germline, CDR1 is ENHRY and CDR2 is SYGVKD. J gave up 2 bases and V 2 bases, and 2 bases lay outside the gene matches.